The next 20 T cell receptor beta chains were all read from a single sample in a study of monozygotic twins with inflammatory bowel disease. TCRdb reprocessed the 5' RACE reads, with one entry per CDR3 protein and no DNA. This sample's clone table lists about 210,000 distinct CDR3 sequences. The source material was blood. Receptors originate from a human donor with ulcerative colitis or Crohn's disease, or a healthy co-twin of an affected twin (not recorded which).

J is TRBJ2-3 and V is TRBV6-5; the TCRdb D gene call, TRBD2, has no DNA to confirm it. The CDR3 covers 12 residues. Germline V gene sequence: CDR1 MNHEY, CDR2 SVGAGI. The chain's CDR3 is CASSPEGDTQYF.

The chain couples TRBV18 to TRBJ2-7. The CDR3 covers 19 residues. The germline gives CDR1 KGHSH, CDR2 LQKENI. The CDR3 is CASSPPVLSWVTGAYEQYF.

V is TRBV7-8 and J is TRBJ1-3; TCRdb lists TRBD1, though no DNA is available to test this call. CDR1 is SGHVS, CDR2 FQNEAQ, per germline. The CDR3 contains 16 residues. CDR3 amino acids: CASSLAMTGAGNTIYF.

This rearrangement joins TRBV7-2 to TRBJ2-1; the TCRdb call, TRBD2, lacks DNA for checking. CDR1 is SGHTA and CDR2 is FQGNSA in the germline V gene. The CDR3 length is 13 residues. CDR3 in amino acids: CASSVRGDNEQFF.

V gene TRBV20-1 combines with J gene TRBJ1-1. The V gene's germline CDR1 is DFQATT and CDR2 SNEGSKA (reference sequence). CDR3 length: 14 amino acids. The CDR3 is CSAPRGGGDGEAFF.

The genes are TRBV12-3 or TRBV12-4 and TRBJ2-5; TCRdb designates TRBD2, a call that cannot be tested without DNA. The CDR3 is 16 residues long. This CDR3 is CASSLGLAARQETQYF.

The chain has TRBV6-5 and TRBJ2-3; absent DNA, TCRdb's TRBD1 call cannot be checked. Germline V lookup: CDR1 MNHEY, CDR2 SVGAGI. The CDR3 is made up of 16 amino acids. CDR3: CASSYYSSGGKDTQYF.

The genes are TRBV4-2 and TRBJ1-1; the TCRdb call, TRBD1, lacks DNA for checking. Germline V gives CDR1 LGHNA, CDR2 YNFKEQ. The CDR3 spans 17 residues. The CDR3: CASSAGRRGTGLTEAFF.

V and J are TRBV5-1 and TRBJ2-1; TCRdb reports TRBD2, a call that lacks DNA to check it against. The CDR3 is made up of 13 amino acids. Germline CDR1 reads SGHRS; CDR2 reads YFSETQ. This CDR3 is CASSNGGYNEQFF.

The J gene is TRBJ1-1, the V gene TRBV6-5. CDR3 length: 15 residues. Germline CDR1 MNHEY, CDR2 SVGAGI. The CDR3 spells CASSYVGSLVTEAFF.

The chain recombines TRBV5-6 with TRBJ2-1; absent DNA, TCRdb's TRBD2 call cannot be checked. The CDR3 loop spans 17 amino acids. Germline V gives CDR1 SGHDT, CDR2 YYEEEE. The CDR3 loop is CASSWTLAGGPIGEQFF.

The V and J genes are TRBV20-1 and TRBJ2-3; TCRdb names TRBD2, which stays unverified in the absence of DNA. In germline, CDR1 is DFQATT, CDR2 SNEGSKA (reference sequence). The CDR3 has 15 residues. The CDR3 loop is CSATLGGGAADTQYF.

The V and J genes are TRBV7-2 and TRBJ1-5; the D call of TRBD1 rests on TCRdb alone, since no DNA is present to check it. This CDR3 is built from 15 residues. CDR1 and CDR2 from the germline V gene are SGHTA and FQGNSA. CDR3 amino acids: CASSLNGQVNQPQHF.

The V and J genes are TRBV2 and TRBJ2-7; TCRdb's D gene call, TRBD1, goes unchecked for lack of DNA. The CDR3 extends over 13 amino acids. Per germline, CDR1 SNHLY and CDR2 FYNNEI. CDR3 in amino acids: CASRWTTSYEQYF.

V usage is TRBV7-2 and J usage is TRBJ2-5; without DNA, the TCRdb call of TRBD1 cannot be checked. This CDR3 has 13 amino acids. Looked up from germline, CDR1 is SGHTA and CDR2 is FQGNSA. CDR3 sequence reads: CASSLRGMETQYF.

The gene calls are TRBV6-1 and TRBJ2-1; no DNA is available, so the TRBD2 call from TCRdb remains unchecked. The CDR3 spans 16 residues. Looked up from germline, CDR1 is MNHNS and CDR2 is SASEGT. CDR3 sequence reads: CASRRTSGGASNEQFF.

The chain carries TRBV18 and TRBJ2-7; the D call from TCRdb, TRBD1, cannot be confirmed without DNA. Germline CDR1 is KGHSH and CDR2 is LQKENI. The CDR3 is 16 residues long. CDR3 protein: CASSPPSGTGHYEQYF.

This chain connects TRBV12-3 or TRBV12-4 to TRBJ1-5; TCRdb's D call of TRBD1 is untestable without DNA. This CDR3 spans 15 amino acids. The chain's CDR3 is CASSSSDRINQPQHF.

The CDR3 loop is CASSWGNSGNTIYF. The V gene is TRBV7-9, the J gene TRBJ1-3; TCRdb picks TRBD1, but there is no DNA to check that call. CDR3 length: 14 amino acids. Germline V gives CDR1 SEHNR, CDR2 FQNEAQ (reference sequence).

The rearrangement joins TRBV18 to TRBJ1-2. The CDR3 totals 12 residues. CDR1 is KGHSH, CDR2 LQKENI, per germline. The CDR3 here is CASSPGGYGYTF.